This TCR beta chain was profiled in a study of cytomegalovirus exposure and HLA in healthy donors. This clone was seen once. Per the germline V gene, CDR1 is SNHLY and CDR2 is FYNNEI. This CDR3 is 15 amino acids long. V lost 10 bases and J lost 0, with 16 bases in between. 60 Vbeta and 13 Jbeta primers were used in PCR. Original handling: An analysis that came later counted some 85 million unique TCR beta chains, around 10 million shared. Assay: immunoSEQ multiplex PCR; the TCRdb copy retains only in-frame clones and omits some. V and J calls and clone size come straight from that table; D and trimming were deduced from the DNA. The top ten clones hold roughly 8% of a sample with 100,000 to 140,000 clones, about three quarters of them seen once.

This chain uses TRBV2 with TRBJ2-1, with D hard to call. The sequenced sample was PBMCs. The TCR sequence derives from a man aged 25-40 years in good health and CMV-seronegative. The CDR3, as DNA: TGTGCCATCAGGTTGAGTAGGAGCTCCTACAATGAGCAGTTCTTC. This codes for CAIRLSRSSYNEQFF.